One and the same sample provided the 25 T cell receptor beta chains below, sequenced in a study of cytomegalovirus exposure and HLA in healthy donors. Here immunoSEQ multiplex PCR was the method, and the copy in TCRdb shows in-frame clones only, minus some. The data show more than 250,000 clones, 90% seen once. Sequencing was carried out using PBMCs. Receptors were obtained from a woman younger than 45 in good health and CMV-seronegative.

This chain connects TRBV6-5 to TRBJ2-7; possibly TRBD1 for D (5 bases). V lost 6 bases and J 7 bases, leaving 13 bases between the germline ends. The CDR3 has 12 amino acids. The V gene's germline CDR1 is MNHEY and CDR2 SVGAGI. The CDR3 is CASSLSRTEQYF. CDR3 DNA sequence: TGTGCCAGCAGCCTATCCAGGACAGAGCAGTACTTC.

The J gene is TRBJ2-4, the V gene TRBV27; D is possibly TRBD1 or TRBD2 (5 bases each). The CDR3 is 14 residues long. Germline CDR1 reads MNHEY; CDR2 reads SMNVEV (reference sequence). V dropped 2 bases and J dropped 0 bases, with 5 bases sitting between them. The CDR3 region is CASSLGTAKNIQYF. The CDR3 coding sequence is TGTGCCAGCAGTTTAGGGACAGCCAAAAACATTCAGTACTTC.

J is TRBJ1-2 and V is TRBV29-1, with 11 positions matching TRBD1. Trimming at V came to 6 bases and at J to 7 bases, leaving 10 bases not matched to a gene. The CDR3 is 14 amino acids. Germline-derived CDR1 and CDR2 are SQVTM and ANQGSEA. Here the CDR3 DNA reads TGCAGCGTGGCGGACAGGGGGCGAGTCTCTGGCTACACCTTC. It is translated as CSVADRGRVSGYTF.

The count of this clone is one. This chain uses TRBV29-1 with TRBJ2-7; D might be TRBD1 (6 bases). This CDR3 comprises 15 residues. V shed 6 bases and J shed 3 bases, with 21 bases lying between them. Germline CDR1 SQVTM, CDR2 ANQGSEA. The CDR3 DNA sequence: TGCAGCGTCCGTCAGTACAGGGAAGCCAGCTACGAGCAGTACTTC. Its protein is CSVRQYREASYEQYF.

The V gene is TRBV9, the J gene TRBJ2-3; D gene unclear. V shed 1 base and J shed 3 bases, with 12 bases lying between them. Germline-derived CDR1 and CDR2 are SGDLS and YYNGEE. CDR3 length: 15 residues. The CDR3 protein is CASSVSAGGTDTQYF. The CDR3 DNA reads TGTGCCAGCAGCGTATCCGCTGGCGGTACAGATACGCAGTATTTT.

This clone was counted a single time. The CDR3 loop reads CASSGTGPNEQFF. The CDR3 region has the DNA TGTGCCAGCAGCGGGACAGGGCCCAATGAGCAGTTCTTC. This chain uses TRBV9 with TRBJ2-1; TRBD1 matches 8 bases. The CDR3 is 13 amino acids. Germline assignment: CDR1 SGDLS and CDR2 YYNGEE. V lost 3 bases to trimming and J lost 6 bases; unmatched junction nucleotides: 2.

This chain joins TRBV5-1 and TRBJ2-7; 11 bases agree with TRBD2. The ends lost 2 bases at V and 4 bases at J; junction bases unmatched: 11. The germline V gene encodes CDR1 SGHRS and CDR2 YFSETQ. The CDR3 contains 17 residues. CDR3 loop: CASSFLSGGTSGYEQYF. DNA for the CDR3: TGCGCCAGCAGCTTTCTATCCGGTGGGACTAGCGGTTACGAGCAGTACTTC.

This chain connects TRBV10-3 to TRBJ2-3, with no clear D. V lost 4 bases, J lost 1 base, and 3 bases lay in between. This CDR3 comprises 12 residues. The germline V gene has CDR1 ENHRY and CDR2 SYGVKD. The chain's CDR3 is CAISGRTDTQYF. DNA of the CDR3: TGTGCCATCAGTGGCCGCACAGATACGCAGTATTTT.

This clone has a handful of counts. Germline is not matched at one junction end, which may reflect a read error. The gene calls are TRBV19 and TRBJ2-7; 13 bases line up with TRBD2. Germline V gene lookup returns CDR1 LNHDA and CDR2 SQIVND (reference sequence). The CDR3 loop spans 13 amino acids. CDR3 coding DNA: TGTGCCAGTAGTGGGACTAGCGGGATCATCACGAACTTC. This encodes CASSGTSGIITNF. Full variable domain (remainder filled in from reference TRBV19 and TRBJ2-7): DGGITQSPKYLFRKEGQNVTLSCEQNLNHDAMYWYRQDPGQGLRLIYYSQIVNDFQKGDIAEGYSVSREKKESFPLTVTSAQKNPTAFYLCASSGTSGIITNFGPGTRLTVT.

The chain couples TRBV7-9 to TRBJ2-3; D is possibly TRBD2 (5 bases). This CDR3 region has 12 residues. V was pared by 1 base and J by 12 bases, with 11 bases between. The V gene's germline CDR1 is SEHNR and CDR2 FQNEAQ (reference sequence). The CDR3 reads CASSLDGSAQYF. The CDR3 DNA is TGTGCCAGCAGCTTAGATGGTAGCGCCCAGTATTTT.

This chain links TRBV14 with TRBJ2-7; a weak D match, TRBD2 (7 bases). CDR1 SGHDN and CDR2 FVKESK come from the germline V gene. This CDR3 has 16 residues. The V gene lost 5 bases and the J gene lost 0 bases, with 17 bases spanning the gap. CDR3 sequence: CASSGGGGGPSYEQYF. CDR3 nucleotides: TGTGCCAGCAGCGGGGGAGGGGGAGGGCCCTCCTACGAGCAGTACTTC.

This chain joins TRBV7-7 and TRBJ2-5; TRBD1 matches at 7 bases. The CDR3 contains 15 residues. Germline V gene data show CDR1 as SSHAT and CDR2 as FNYEAQ (reference sequence). The trim removed 1 base at V and 3 bases at J, leaving 5 bases unmatched. This chain's CDR3 is CASSLGGQAKETQYF. CDR3 DNA: TGTGCCAGCAGCTTAGGAGGACAGGCAAAAGAGACCCAGTACTTC.

This clone was found a few times. This rearrangement joins TRBV4-3 to TRBJ1-1, with 8 bases lining up with TRBD1. This CDR3 region has 16 residues. Germline loops: CDR1 LGHNA, CDR2 YSLEER. After removal of 4 bases from V and 3 bases from J, the junction contained 10 bases not matched to a gene. CDR3 loop: CASSRERTGYDTEAFF. The CDR3 DNA reads as TGCGCCAGCAGCCGAGAAAGGACAGGGTACGACACTGAAGCTTTCTTT.

CDR3 residues: CSVRTGTDTQYF. DNA of the CDR3: TGCAGCGTTCGGACAGGGACAGATACGCAGTATTTT. The chain joins TRBV29-1 to TRBJ2-3; TRBD1 matches at 8 bases. This CDR3 has 12 amino acids. Unmatched junction bases numbered 1, after V lost 5 bases and J lost 3 bases. Germline CDR1 reads SQVTM; CDR2 reads ANQGSEA.

V usage is TRBV28 and J usage is TRBJ1-4; tentative D call: TRBD1 (5 bases). CDR1 and CDR2 (germline): MDHEN, SYDVKM. Trimming left V 4 bases short and J 8 bases short, with 14 bases between. The CDR3 is 14 amino acids. Here the CDR3 reads CASSYGGDEEKLFF. The CDR3, as DNA: TGTGCCAGCAGTTACGGGGGGGATGAAGAAAAACTGTTTTTT.

This clone was picked up a small number of times. This chain joins TRBV5-6 and TRBJ2-7, with no clear D. This CDR3 comprises 12 residues. Germline V CDR1 and CDR2: SGHDT, YYEEEE. The V gene lost 0 bases and the J gene lost 6 bases, with 7 bases spanning the gap. This CDR3 is CASSLVGSEQYF. CDR3 bases: TGTGCCAGCAGCTTGGTGGGTTCCGAGCAGTACTTC.

The chain combines TRBV9 with TRBJ2-3, with a tentative D call TRBD2 (6 bases). The ends were cut back, 3 bases at V and 3 bases at J, with 14 bases in the middle. Germline loops: CDR1 SGDLS, CDR2 YYNGEE. The CDR3 extends over 15 amino acids. Written as DNA, the CDR3 is TGTGCCAGCAGCGAAGGCGCTAGCGTAACAGATACGCAGTATTTT. This codes for CASSEGASVTDTQYF.

The gene calls are TRBV11-2 and TRBJ2-1; the D is unclear. V was trimmed by 4 bases and J by 2 bases, leaving 9 bases between them. The CDR3 runs 14 residues. CDR1 and CDR2 from the germline V gene are SGHAT and FQNNGV. CDR3 bases: TGTGCCAGCAGCTCCCAGGATGCCTACAATGAGCAGTTCTTC. It is translated as CASSSQDAYNEQFF.

The chain employs TRBV30 and TRBJ2-2; D uncertain. There are 12 residues in the CDR3. Germline CDR1 and CDR2: GTSNPN and SVGIG (reference sequence). Deletions cut 4 bases from V and 1 base from J, with 4 bases between. The CDR3 bases are TGTGCCTGGAAACAGAACACCGGGGAGCTGTTTTTT. The encoded protein is CAWKQNTGELFF.

Here the CDR3 reads CASSLSLGTDTQYF. The CDR3 nucleotides are TGTGCCAGCAGTCTTTCCTTAGGCACAGATACGCAGTATTTT. The chain recombines TRBV27 with TRBJ2-3; D remains ambiguous. V was trimmed by 5 bases and J by 1 base, leaving 10 bases between them. Germline assignment: CDR1 MNHEY and CDR2 SMNVEV (reference sequence). The CDR3 is 14 residues long.

The V call is TRBV30, the J call TRBJ2-3; D is undetermined. Per the germline V gene, CDR1 is GTSNPN and CDR2 is SVGIG (reference sequence). This CDR3 region has 13 residues. The V gene lost 3 bases and the J gene lost 3 bases, with 10 bases spanning the gap. This CDR3 reads CAWRTPATDTQYF. CDR3 nucleotides: TGTGCCTGGAGAACCCCCGCTACAGATACGCAGTATTTT.

The chain is built from TRBV11-3 and TRBJ2-5, with 7 bases lining up with TRBD2. This CDR3 is 14 amino acids long. Trimming at V came to 5 bases and at J to 5 bases, leaving 8 bases not matched to a gene. The germline gives CDR1 SGHNT, CDR2 YENEEA. CDR3 nucleotide sequence: TGTGCCAGCAGCCCGGGAGGCCCTGAGGAGACCCAGTACTTC. This encodes CASSPGGPEETQYF.

This clone was counted once. This chain uses TRBV6-5 with TRBJ2-7; D gene unclear. Germline V CDR1 and CDR2: MNHEY, SVGAGI. Deletions cut 6 bases from V and 2 bases from J, with 14 bases between. The CDR3 runs 14 residues. The CDR3: CASRQQNLPYEQYF. The CDR3 nucleotides are TGTGCCAGCAGGCAACAGAATTTGCCCTACGAGCAGTACTTC.

The chain couples TRBV5-1 to TRBJ2-2; tentatively, D is TRBD1 (6 bases). CDR1 is SGHRS and CDR2 is YFSETQ in the germline V gene. The CDR3 is 15 residues long. V was cut by 4 bases and J by 1 base, with 11 bases left in between. CDR3 sequence reads: CASSPVGGNTGELFF. The CDR3 DNA is TGCGCCAGCAGCCCCGTAGGGGGGAACACCGGGGAGCTGTTTTTT.

The chain couples TRBV28 to TRBJ2-1; D remains unclear. This CDR3 contains 11 residues. Germline V gives CDR1 MDHEN, CDR2 SYDVKM. The V end lost 1 base, the J end lost 9 bases, and 4 bases lay between the germline ends. CDR3 nucleotide sequence: TGTGCCAGCAGTTTATCACGTGAGCAGTTCTTC. It is translated as CASSLSREQFF.